These 13 T cell receptor beta chains came from one sample sequenced in a study of shared clonotypes between healthy human individuals. The table came from immunoSEQ multiplex PCR; TCRdb's copy has only in-frame clones and leaves some out. Among more than 80,000 clones listed, about two thirds were seen once. Specimen: memory CD8+ T cells sorted from blood. Subset in this sample: CD45RO+ cells pooled with CCR7-negative TemRA cells. Source of these receptors: a man aged 25-45 years in good health.

The sample holds a few counts of this clone. The chain combines TRBV13 with TRBJ2-7; TRBD2 might be the D (5 bases). The CDR3 is made up of 14 amino acids. The V gene lost 3 bases and the J gene lost 2 bases, with 11 bases spanning the gap. Germline V gives CDR1 PRHDT, CDR2 FYEKMQ (reference sequence). CDR3 DNA sequence: TGTGCCAGCAGCTTGTCCGGGAAGGCCTACGAGCAGTACTTC. Translated: CASSLSGKAYEQYF.

V is TRBV27 and J is TRBJ2-1, with D maybe TRBD1 (5 bases). The CDR3 is made up of 11 amino acids. V gave up 8 bases and J gave up 9 bases, with 11 bases separating them. Germline loops: CDR1 MNHEY, CDR2 SMNVEV (reference sequence). The CDR3 nucleotides read TGTGCCAGCGGGCAGGGTATTGAGCAGTTCTTC. Amino acids: CASGQGIEQFF.

The chain couples TRBV6-4 to TRBJ1-2; D remains unclear. CDR3 size: 12 residues. Germline values: CDR1 MRHNA, CDR2 SNTAGT. The V end lost 2 bases, the J end lost 6 bases, and 7 bases lay between the germline ends. This chain's CDR3 is CASSDGMDGYTF. Here the CDR3 DNA reads TGTGCCAGCAGTGACGGGATGGATGGCTACACCTTC.

This clone was observed a handful of times. This chain connects TRBV9 to TRBJ2-2; 8 bases fit TRBD2. J gave up 2 bases and V 0 bases, and 3 bases lay outside the gene matches. The CDR3 is 16 amino acids. The germline gives CDR1 SGDLS, CDR2 YYNGEE. Here the CDR3 DNA reads TGTGCCAGCAGCGTAGAGCTAGCGGGCAACACCGGGGAGCTGTTTTTT. Translated, it gives CASSVELAGNTGELFF.

The CDR3 is CASSSAGTGELFF. The CDR3 nucleotides read TGCGCCAGCAGCTCGGCCGGAACCGGGGAGCTGTTTTTT. The rearrangement links TRBV5-1 to TRBJ2-2; D call uncertain. The CDR3 extends over 13 amino acids. Germline V gene sequence: CDR1 SGHRS, CDR2 YFSETQ. V was shortened by 3 bases and J by 5 bases, with 8 bases between the two germline ends.

The rearrangement links TRBV7-9 to TRBJ1-1; TRBD1 agrees at 9 bases. The germline V gene has CDR1 SEHNR and CDR2 FQNEAQ (reference sequence). This CDR3 is built from 15 residues. V gave up 6 bases and J gave up 1 base; unmatched junction bases: 6. In DNA, the CDR3 is TGTGCCAGCAGTCGGACAGGGGCGTGGAACACTGAAGCTTTCTTT. Encoded protein: CASSRTGAWNTEAFF.

The rearrangement joins TRBV27 to TRBJ2-7, with unresolved D. V was shortened by 3 bases and J by 0 bases, with 6 bases between the two germline ends. The CDR3 sequence is 13 residues long. The V gene's germline CDR1 is MNHEY and CDR2 SMNVEV (reference sequence). The CDR3 DNA reads as TGTGCCAGCAGTTTGAGAGGCTCCTACGAGCAGTACTTC. Translation: CASSLRGSYEQYF.

The CDR3, as DNA: TGTGCCAGCAGTTCACGAATCCCGGGACTAGCGGGAGAGCTGGAAAATGAGCAGTTCTTC. It specifies CASSSRIPGLAGELENEQFF. This rearrangement joins TRBV27 to TRBJ2-1, with 14 bases aligning to TRBD2. Trimming took 4 bases from V and 7 from J; bases not matched to a gene: 18. The germline V gene encodes CDR1 MNHEY and CDR2 SMNVEV (reference sequence). The CDR3 is 20 amino acids.

The rearrangement links TRBV4-1 to TRBJ1-1; no reliable D call. The CDR3 consists of 16 residues. V was pared by 0 bases and J by 1 base, with 12 bases between. CDR1 MGHRA and CDR2 YSYEKL come from the germline V gene. As DNA, the CDR3 is TGCGCCAGCAGCCAAGACCCCGGGCGGGGGAACACTGAAGCTTTCTTT. Amino acids: CASSQDPGRGNTEAFF.

The chain couples TRBV7-6 to TRBJ2-7, with 11 bases that match TRBD2. This CDR3 region has 16 residues. CDR1 and CDR2 from the germline V gene are SGHVS and FNYEAQ. Trimming removed 4 bases from V and 0 bases from J; junction bases left unmatched: 5. Here the CDR3 DNA reads TGTGCCAGCAGCTGGGGACTAGCGGAACTCTCCTACGAGCAGTACTTC. Translated: CASSWGLAELSYEQYF.

The chain is built from TRBV5-5 and TRBJ2-7; D uncertain. Germline V CDR1 and CDR2: SGHKS, YYEKEE (reference sequence). This CDR3 spans 14 amino acids. V was clipped by 2 bases and J by 3 bases, with 12 bases between them. The CDR3 sequence: CASSLPTKSYEQYF. The CDR3 region has the DNA TGTGCCAGCAGCTTACCCACAAAGAGCTACGAGCAGTACTTC.

The chain combines TRBV10-3 with TRBJ2-1; D not certain. V shed 2 bases and J shed 0 bases, with 8 bases lying between them. The CDR3 has 15 residues. Germline V gene sequence: CDR1 ENHRY, CDR2 SYGVKD. The CDR3 is CAISEDRISYNEQFF. As DNA, the CDR3 is TGTGCCATCAGTGAGGACCGCATCTCCTACAATGAGCAGTTCTTC.

This clone was detected only a few times. The chain employs TRBV6-1 and TRBJ2-1; 7 bases fit TRBD1. After removal of 2 bases from V and 5 bases from J, the junction contained 9 bases not matched to a gene. CDR1 is MNHNS and CDR2 is SASEGT in the germline V gene. The CDR3 spans 16 residues. The CDR3 DNA sequence: TGTGCCAGCAGTGAATGGGGGACAGCGCTGGACAATGAGCAGTTCTTC. As protein: CASSEWGTALDNEQFF.